This entry lists 17 T cell receptor beta chains sequenced from one sample in a study of cytomegalovirus exposure and HLA in healthy donors. Method: immunoSEQ multiplex PCR; TCRdb's copy keeps in-frame clones and lacks some. The table includes about 120,000 clones, roughly 89% detected once. Sequenced input: PBMCs. Every receptor here comes from a woman aged 18-35 years in good health and CMV-seronegative.

The chain carries TRBV30 and TRBJ2-2; D call uncertain. Trimming took 2 bases from V and 8 from J, leaving 12 bases between them. This CDR3 is built from 13 residues. Germline CDR1 and CDR2: GTSNPN and SVGIG (reference sequence). The CDR3, as DNA: TGTGCCTGGAGTTACTTTACCAGGGGGGAGCTGTTTTTT. Its translation: CAWSYFTRGELFF.

The chain joins TRBV18 to TRBJ1-1, with D uncertain. The CDR3 extends over 13 amino acids. Trimming removed 3 bases from V and 2 bases from J, with 7 bases in between. The germline CDR1 and CDR2 sequences are KGHSH and LQKENI. The CDR3 DNA is TGTGCCAGCTCACCGCCGAGAAACACTGAAGCTTTCTTT. Protein sequence: CASSPPRNTEAFF.

The V gene is TRBV2, the J gene TRBJ1-1; TRBD1 matches at 8 bases. In germline, CDR1 is SNHLY, CDR2 FYNNEI. The trim removed 8 bases at V and 8 bases at J, leaving 10 bases unmatched. The CDR3 contains 13 residues. CDR3: CASRQGQKQEAFF. The CDR3, as DNA: TGTGCCAGCCGACAGGGGCAAAAACAAGAAGCTTTCTTT.

In DNA, the CDR3 is TGTGCCAGCACTACTAGCGGGGAGGGCGAGCAGTACGTC. Encoded protein: CASTTSGEGEQYV. This chain joins TRBV6-1 and TRBJ2-7; TRBD2 aligns across 10 bases. CDR1 is MNHNS, CDR2 SASEGT, per germline. The CDR3 runs 13 residues. After removal of 7 bases from V and 6 bases from J, the junction contained 6 bases not matched to a gene.

The chain uses TRBV5-1 and TRBJ1-6; 7 positions match TRBD1. CDR1 and CDR2 (germline): SGHRS, YFSETQ. The J segment lost 7 bases and the V segment lost 3 bases, leaving 13 bases of the junction unmatched. The CDR3 is 17 residues long. Written as DNA, the CDR3 is TGCGCCAGCAGCTCGGAGGGTGATAGGGACAGCAATTCACCCCTCCACTTT. This translates into CASSSEGDRDSNSPLHF.

A note on this clone: Its ends do not fully match the called genes, so a read error is possible. The chain joins TRBV28 to TRBJ1-4; D is perhaps TRBD1 (6 bases). CDR3 length: 12 residues. CDR1 and CDR2 (germline): MDHEN, SYDVKM. CDR3 protein: CASSLPTGLAIF. CDR3 in DNA: TGTGCCAGCAGTTTACCCACAGGGCTTGCTATTTTT. Drawing the rest from reference TRBV28 and TRBJ1-4, the complete variable domain is DVKVTQSSRYLVKRTGEKVFLECVQDMDHENMFWYRQDPGLGLRLIYFSYDVKMKEKGDIPEGYSVSREKKERFSLILESASTNQTSMYLCASSLPTGLAIFGSGTQLSVL.

This chain connects TRBV15 to TRBJ2-2; D is perhaps TRBD2 (6 bases). The length of the CDR3 is 11 residues. Trimming removed 1 base from V and 13 bases from J, with 7 bases in between. CDR1 LNHNV and CDR2 YYDKDF come from the germline V gene (reference sequence). In DNA, the CDR3 is TGTGCCACCAGCAGAGGGGGAGGGCTGTTTTTT. Protein sequence: CATSRGGGLFF.

J is TRBJ2-2 and V is TRBV6-1; TRBD1 agrees at 10 bases. The CDR3 sequence is 16 residues long. V trimming: 5 bases; J trimming: 4 bases; junction bases outside the gene matches: 7. Germline values: CDR1 MNHNS, CDR2 SASEGT. The CDR3 here is CASSKGQGVVTGELFF. The CDR3, as DNA: TGTGCCAGCAGTAAAGGACAGGGGGTGGTCACCGGGGAGCTGTTTTTT.

V usage is TRBV19 and J usage is TRBJ1-5; tentatively, D is TRBD1 (5 bases). V was cut by 5 bases and J by 0 bases, with 14 bases left in between. CDR3 length: 16 amino acids. The germline gives CDR1 LNHDA, CDR2 SQIVND (reference sequence). CDR3 protein: CASSSWTPNSNQPQHF. The CDR3 region has the DNA TGTGCCAGTAGTTCCTGGACACCAAATAGCAATCAGCCCCAGCATTTT.

V and J are TRBV2 and TRBJ2-1, with D possibly TRBD2 on 5 matching bases. Germline values: CDR1 SNHLY, CDR2 FYNNEI. The V end lost 9 bases, the J end lost 4 bases, and 19 bases lay between the germline ends. CDR3 length: 15 amino acids. CDR3 in amino acids: CARQKGDLTYNEQFF. DNA of the CDR3: TGTGCCAGACAGAAGGGAGATCTAACTTACAATGAGCAGTTCTTC.

The chain recombines TRBV30 with TRBJ2-3; 13 nucleotides align to TRBD2. The CDR3 covers 13 residues. Germline V CDR1 and CDR2: GTSNPN, SVGIG (reference sequence). Germline trimming cut 4 bases from V and 10 bases from J; bases unmatched to any gene: 5. In DNA, the CDR3 is TGTGCCTGGAAAGGACTAGCGGGAGAGGCGCAGTATTTT. Its protein product is CAWKGLAGEAQYF.

The V gene is TRBV6-5, the J gene TRBJ2-7, with 9 bases identical to TRBD1. Looked up from germline, CDR1 is MNHEY and CDR2 is SVGAGI. This CDR3 contains 15 residues. J lost 6 bases, V lost 2 bases, and 8 bases had no gene match. The CDR3 sequence: CASSYDLTGGVEQYF. The CDR3 DNA reads as TGTGCCAGCAGTTACGATCTTACAGGGGGCGTCGAGCAGTACTTC.

The chain is built from TRBV6-6 and TRBJ2-5, with 10 bases aligning to TRBD2. The J segment lost 0 bases and the V segment lost 8 bases, leaving 3 bases of the junction unmatched. Germline V gene sequence: CDR1 MNHNY, CDR2 SVGAGI (reference sequence). The CDR3 totals 14 residues. CDR3 in amino acids: CASSGTSDQETQYF. DNA for the CDR3: TGTGCCAGCTCTGGGACTAGCGACCAAGAGACCCAGTACTTC.

The gene calls are TRBV4-3 and TRBJ2-7; a weak D match, TRBD2 (6 bases). Trimming removed 4 bases from V and 3 bases from J, with 13 bases in between. CDR3 length: 14 amino acids. Per the germline V gene, CDR1 is LGHNA and CDR2 is YSLEER. CDR3 sequence (DNA): TGCGCCAGCAGCCCCGGGAGCCGGGGCTACGAGCAGTACTTC. Translation: CASSPGSRGYEQYF.

The chain couples TRBV2 to TRBJ1-6; D uncertain. The germline V gene has CDR1 SNHLY and CDR2 FYNNEI. Trimming stripped 7 bases from V and 0 bases from J, with 10 bases between. There are 15 residues in the CDR3. The CDR3 bases are TGTGCCAGCATTTTAGAGGGCTCCTATAATTCACCCCTCCACTTT. This encodes CASILEGSYNSPLHF.

V gene TRBV7-2 combines with J gene TRBJ1-2, with 7 bases matching TRBD1. The V gene end was trimmed by 5 bases and the J gene end by 4 bases; junction bases not matched to a gene: 1. CDR1 and CDR2 from the germline V gene are SGHTA and FQGNSA. The CDR3 is 12 amino acids. The CDR3 loop is CASSRDSYGYTF. The CDR3 nucleotides read TGTGCCAGCAGCCGGGACAGCTATGGCTACACCTTC.

The rearrangement links TRBV10-3 to TRBJ1-2; 8 bases agree with TRBD1. The CDR3 spans 16 residues. Germline trimming cut 2 bases from V and 5 bases from J; bases unmatched to any gene: 10. CDR1 ENHRY and CDR2 SYGVKD come from the germline V gene. CDR3 in amino acids: CAISEPDRDYLYGYTF. The CDR3 bases are TGTGCCATCAGTGAGCCGGACAGGGACTACCTATATGGCTACACCTTC.